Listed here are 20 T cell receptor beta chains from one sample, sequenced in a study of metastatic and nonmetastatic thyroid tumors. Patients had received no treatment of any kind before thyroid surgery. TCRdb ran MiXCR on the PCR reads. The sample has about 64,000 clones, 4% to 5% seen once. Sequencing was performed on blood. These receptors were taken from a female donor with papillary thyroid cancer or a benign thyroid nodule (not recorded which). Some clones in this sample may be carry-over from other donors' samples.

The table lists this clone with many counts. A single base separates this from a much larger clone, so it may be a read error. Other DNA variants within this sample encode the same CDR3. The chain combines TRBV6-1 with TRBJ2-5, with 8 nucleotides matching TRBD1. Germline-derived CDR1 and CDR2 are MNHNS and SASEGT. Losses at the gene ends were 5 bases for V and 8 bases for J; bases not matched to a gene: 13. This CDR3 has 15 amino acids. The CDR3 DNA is TGTGCCAGCAGTAGAGTCTCGACAGGGGTAGAAACCCAGTACTTC. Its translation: CASSRVSTGVETQYF.

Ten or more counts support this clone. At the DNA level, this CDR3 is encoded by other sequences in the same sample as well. The CDR3 reads CASSVGQGALTDTQYF. CDR3 DNA: TGCGCCAGCAGCGTTGGACAGGGGGCGCTCACAGATACGCAGTATTTT. This chain connects TRBV5-1 to TRBJ2-3; 11 nucleotides match TRBD1. V was pared by 4 bases and J by 2 bases, with 6 bases of the junction left unmatched. The CDR3 has 16 residues. From germline, CDR1 is SGHRS and CDR2 YFSETQ. Full variable domain (rest looked up from reference TRBV5-1 and TRBJ2-3): KAGVTQTPRYLIKTRGQQVTLSCSPISGHRSVSWYQQTPGQGLQFLFEYFSETQRNKGNFPGRFSGRQFSNSRSEMNVSTLELGDSALYLCASSVGQGALTDTQYFGPGTRLTVL.

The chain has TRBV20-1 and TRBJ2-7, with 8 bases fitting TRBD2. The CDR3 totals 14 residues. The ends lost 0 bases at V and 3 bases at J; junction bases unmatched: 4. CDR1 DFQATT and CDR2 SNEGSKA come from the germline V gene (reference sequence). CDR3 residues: CSARDRAGGYEQYF. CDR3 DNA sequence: TGCAGTGCTAGAGATCGGGCGGGAGGCTACGAGCAGTACTTC.

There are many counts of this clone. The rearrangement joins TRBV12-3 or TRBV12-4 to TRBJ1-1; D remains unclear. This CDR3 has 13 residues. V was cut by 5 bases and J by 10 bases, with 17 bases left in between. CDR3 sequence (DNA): TGTGCCAGCAGTGGGTCCTCTTCGGGAGGAGCTTTCTTT. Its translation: CASSGSSSGGAFF.

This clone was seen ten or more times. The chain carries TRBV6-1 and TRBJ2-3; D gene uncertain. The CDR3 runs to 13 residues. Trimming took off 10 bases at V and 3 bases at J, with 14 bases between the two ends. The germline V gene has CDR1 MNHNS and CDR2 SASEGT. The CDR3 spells CATMSLSTDTQYF. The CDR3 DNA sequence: TGTGCCACCATGTCTCTGTCGACAGATACGCAGTATTTT.

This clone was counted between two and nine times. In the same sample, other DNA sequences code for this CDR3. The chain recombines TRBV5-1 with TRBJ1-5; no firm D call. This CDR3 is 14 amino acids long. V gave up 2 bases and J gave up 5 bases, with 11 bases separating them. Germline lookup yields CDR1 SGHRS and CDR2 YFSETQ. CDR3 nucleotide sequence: TGCGCCAGCAGCTTAGGAGGAGGCGATCAGCCCCAGCATTTT. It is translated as CASSLGGGDQPQHF.

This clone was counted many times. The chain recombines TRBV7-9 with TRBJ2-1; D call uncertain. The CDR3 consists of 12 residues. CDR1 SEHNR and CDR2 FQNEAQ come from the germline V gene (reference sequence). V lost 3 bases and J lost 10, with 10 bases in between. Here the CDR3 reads CASSLDWREQFF. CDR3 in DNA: TGTGCCAGCAGCTTGGATTGGCGGGAGCAGTTCTTC.

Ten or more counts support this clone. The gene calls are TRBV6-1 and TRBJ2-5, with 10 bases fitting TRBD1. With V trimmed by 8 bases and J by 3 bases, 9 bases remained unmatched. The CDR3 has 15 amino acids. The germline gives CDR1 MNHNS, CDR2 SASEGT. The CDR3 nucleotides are TGTGCCAGCGGGGTAGGGACAGGGGTAAAAGAGACCCAGTACTTC. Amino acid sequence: CASGVGTGVKETQYF.

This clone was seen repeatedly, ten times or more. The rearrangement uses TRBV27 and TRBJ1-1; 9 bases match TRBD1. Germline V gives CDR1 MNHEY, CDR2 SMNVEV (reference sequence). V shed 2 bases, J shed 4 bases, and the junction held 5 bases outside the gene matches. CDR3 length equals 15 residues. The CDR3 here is CASSLGTGLGTEAFF. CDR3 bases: TGTGCCAGCAGTTTAGGGACAGGGTTGGGCACTGAAGCTTTCTTT.

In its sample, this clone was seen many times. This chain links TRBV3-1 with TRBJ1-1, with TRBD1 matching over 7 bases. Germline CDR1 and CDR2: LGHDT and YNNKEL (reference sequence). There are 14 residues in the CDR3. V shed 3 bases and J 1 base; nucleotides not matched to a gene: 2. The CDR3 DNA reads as TGTGCCAGCAGCCAGTGGACAGGGAACACTGAAGCTTTCTTT. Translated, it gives CASSQWTGNTEAFF.

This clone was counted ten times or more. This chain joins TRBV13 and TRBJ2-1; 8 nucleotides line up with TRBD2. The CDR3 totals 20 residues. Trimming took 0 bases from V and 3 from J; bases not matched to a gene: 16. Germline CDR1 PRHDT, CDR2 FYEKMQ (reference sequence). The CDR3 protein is CASSLGLSTPTSVLYNEQFF. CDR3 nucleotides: TGTGCCAGCAGCTTAGGCCTTTCGACCCCGACTAGCGTCCTCTACAATGAGCAGTTCTTC.

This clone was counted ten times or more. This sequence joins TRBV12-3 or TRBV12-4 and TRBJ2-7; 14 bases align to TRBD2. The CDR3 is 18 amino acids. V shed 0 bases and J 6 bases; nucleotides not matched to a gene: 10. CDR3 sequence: CASSLALMGLAGEGEQYF. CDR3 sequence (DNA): TGTGCCAGCAGTTTAGCGCTAATGGGACTAGCGGGAGAAGGCGAGCAGTACTTC.

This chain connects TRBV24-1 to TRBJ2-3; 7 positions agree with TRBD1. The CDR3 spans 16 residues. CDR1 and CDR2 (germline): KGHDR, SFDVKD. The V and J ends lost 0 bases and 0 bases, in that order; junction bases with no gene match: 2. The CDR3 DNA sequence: TGTGCCACCAGTGATTTGGGGGACAGCAGCACAGATACGCAGTATTTT. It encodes CATSDLGDSSTDTQYF.

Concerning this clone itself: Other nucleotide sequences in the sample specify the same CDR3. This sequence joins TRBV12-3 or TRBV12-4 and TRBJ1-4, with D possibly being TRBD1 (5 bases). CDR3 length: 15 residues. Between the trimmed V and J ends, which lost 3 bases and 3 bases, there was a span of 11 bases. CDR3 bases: TGTGCCAGCAGTTTCGAGGGGAGGGCTAATGAAAAACTGTTTTTT. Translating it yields CASSFEGRANEKLFF.

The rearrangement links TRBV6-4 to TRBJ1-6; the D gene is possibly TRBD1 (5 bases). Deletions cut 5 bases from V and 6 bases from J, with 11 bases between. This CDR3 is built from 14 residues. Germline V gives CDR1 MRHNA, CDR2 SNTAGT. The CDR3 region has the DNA TGTGCCAGCAGTATTGGGGCGGGTAATTCACCCCTCCACTTT. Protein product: CASSIGAGNSPLHF.

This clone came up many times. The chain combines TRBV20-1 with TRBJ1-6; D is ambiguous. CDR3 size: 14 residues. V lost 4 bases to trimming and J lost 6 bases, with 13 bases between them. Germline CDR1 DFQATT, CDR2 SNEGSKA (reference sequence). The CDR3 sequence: CSATYRGPNSPLHF. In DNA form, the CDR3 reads TGCAGTGCTACTTACCGGGGTCCTAATTCACCCCTCCACTTT.

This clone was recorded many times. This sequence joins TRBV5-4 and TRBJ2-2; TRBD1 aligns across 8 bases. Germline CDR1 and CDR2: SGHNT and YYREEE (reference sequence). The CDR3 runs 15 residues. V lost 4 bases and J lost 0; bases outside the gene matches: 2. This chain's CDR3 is CASSAGQANTGELFF. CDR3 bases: TGTGCCAGCAGCGCGGGACAGGCGAACACCGGGGAGCTGTTTTTT.

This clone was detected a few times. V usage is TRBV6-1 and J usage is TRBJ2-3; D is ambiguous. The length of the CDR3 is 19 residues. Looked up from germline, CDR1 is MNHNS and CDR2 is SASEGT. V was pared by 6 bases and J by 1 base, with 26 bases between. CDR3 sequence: CASRNPAWAPAWGTDTQYF. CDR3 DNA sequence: TGTGCCAGCAGGAATCCAGCGTGGGCCCCCGCGTGGGGCACAGATACGCAGTATTTT.

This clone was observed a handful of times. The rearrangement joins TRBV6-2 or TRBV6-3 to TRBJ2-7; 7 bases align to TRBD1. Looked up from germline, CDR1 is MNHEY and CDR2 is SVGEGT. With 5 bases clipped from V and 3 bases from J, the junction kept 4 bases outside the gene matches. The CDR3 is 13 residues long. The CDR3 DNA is TGTGCCAGCAGTGGGGACAGCTTCTACGAGCAGTACTTC. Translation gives CASSGDSFYEQYF.

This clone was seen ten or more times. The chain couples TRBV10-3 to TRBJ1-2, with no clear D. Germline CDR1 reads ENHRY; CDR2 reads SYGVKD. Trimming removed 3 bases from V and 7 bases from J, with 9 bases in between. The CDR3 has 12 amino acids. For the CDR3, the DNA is TGTGCCATCAGTGAAACGGCGATTGGCTACACCTTC. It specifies CAISETAIGYTF.